The 16 T cell receptor beta chains presented below share a single source sample, sequenced in a study of shared clonotypes between healthy human individuals. Assay: immunoSEQ multiplex PCR; the TCRdb copy retains only in-frame clones and omits some. The profile shows about 2 million clones, roughly 95% of them singletons. The specimen was naive CD4+ T cells sorted from blood. Indicated subset: CD45RA+ positively selected. The receptors here all came from a man younger than 35 in good health.

In the case of this clone: The sample contains more than one DNA sequence encoding this CDR3. V and J are TRBV7-2 and TRBJ2-1; 7 bases align to TRBD2. The V gene's germline CDR1 is SGHTA and CDR2 FQGNSA. Trimming at V came to 5 bases and at J to 4 bases, leaving 5 bases not matched to a gene. The CDR3 sequence is 14 residues long. CDR3 region: CASSRGGSYNEQFF. Written as DNA, the CDR3 is TGTGCCAGCAGCCGGGGAGGGAGTTACAATGAGCAGTTCTTC.

The chain joins TRBV5-1 to TRBJ2-5; D may be TRBD1 (5 bases). The ends were cut back, 0 bases at V and 3 bases at J, with 12 bases in the middle. Germline V gene lookup returns CDR1 SGHRS and CDR2 YFSETQ. The CDR3 spans 15 residues. In DNA form, the CDR3 reads TGCGCCAGCAGCTTGGGTGGGGCGAACGAAGAGACCCAGTACTTC. This encodes CASSLGGANEETQYF. Using reference TRBV5-1 and TRBJ2-5 for the parts outside the CDR3, the full variable domain is KAGVTQTPRYLIKTRGQQVTLSCSPISGHRSVSWYQQTPGQGLQFLFEYFSETQRNKGNFPGRFSGRQFSNSRSEMNVSTLELGDSALYLCASSLGGANEETQYFGPGTRLLVL.

This clone was detected only once. The gene calls are TRBV19 and TRBJ1-6; D might be TRBD1 (5 bases). The V end lost 2 bases, the J end lost 7 bases, and 9 bases lay between the germline ends. Germline lookup yields CDR1 LNHDA and CDR2 SQIVND (reference sequence). The CDR3 covers 14 residues. The CDR3 DNA is TGTGCCAGTAGTATAAGGGGCATGAATTCACCCCTCCACTTT. Protein: CASSIRGMNSPLHF.

The J gene is TRBJ2-1, the V gene TRBV7-3; 9 bases map to TRBD1. CDR1 SGHTA and CDR2 FQGTGA come from the germline V gene. This CDR3 spans 15 amino acids. J was trimmed by 5 bases and V by 4 bases; bases with no gene match: 6. The DNA for the CDR3 is TGTGCCAGCAGCTGGGGACAGGGAACTGACAATGAGCAGTTCTTC. As protein: CASSWGQGTDNEQFF.

V gene TRBV2 combines with J gene TRBJ1-2; 8 bases match TRBD1. Germline trimming cut 6 bases from V and 6 bases from J; bases unmatched to any gene: 15. The germline gives CDR1 SNHLY, CDR2 FYNNEI. The CDR3 totals 16 residues. CDR3 nucleotides: TGTGCCAGCAGCCCCCCTTCGGACAGGGTGGAAGATGGCTACACCTTC. Encoded protein: CASSPPSDRVEDGYTF.

Here the CDR3 reads CASSLEGGQPLTF. Written as DNA, the CDR3 is TGTGCCAGCAGCTTAGAAGGGGGACAGCCCCTCACCTTC. The V and J genes are TRBV7-3 and TRBJ1-2; 7 bases match TRBD1. Germline CDR1 is SGHTA and CDR2 is FQGTGA. The CDR3 totals 13 residues. J lost 13 bases, V lost 2 bases, and 10 bases had no gene match.

The J gene is TRBJ1-6, the V gene TRBV28; unclear D gene. Germline CDR1 reads MDHEN; CDR2 reads SYDVKM. Trimming pared 4 bases from V and 8 bases from J, leaving 18 bases between. CDR3 length: 16 amino acids. The CDR3 loop is CASSSNLLGQYSPLHF. The DNA for the CDR3 is TGTGCCAGCAGTTCTAATCTCCTAGGCCAATATTCACCCCTCCACTTT.

The gene calls are TRBV25-1 and TRBJ1-3; D possibly corresponds to TRBD1 (5 bases). Trimming removed 4 bases from V and 2 bases from J, with 6 bases in between. The CDR3 consists of 13 residues. Germline V gives CDR1 MGHDK, CDR2 SYGVNS. For the CDR3, the DNA is TGTGCCAGCAGTGTGGGGGCTGGAAACACCATATATTTT. Protein: CASSVGAGNTIYF.

A word on this clone: A read error may produce the germline difference seen at one junction end. The same CDR3 arises from other DNA sequences in this sample as well. V usage is TRBV7-7 and J usage is TRBJ2-2; TRBD2 might be the D (5 bases). The CDR3 runs 13 residues. CDR1 is SSHAT, CDR2 FNYEAQ, per germline (reference sequence). Here the CDR3 DNA reads TGTGCTAGCAGCTTAGCAGAGGGCGGGGAGCTGTTTTTT. Translating gives CASSLAEGGELFF.

The chain combines TRBV4-3 with TRBJ2-1, with 12 bases identical to TRBD2. This CDR3 region has 16 residues. Per germline, CDR1 LGHNA and CDR2 YSLEER. V was clipped by 0 bases and J by 4 bases; unmatched bases: 1. The DNA of the CDR3 is TGCGCCAGCAGCCAAGAAGGGACTAGCGGGTACAATGAGCAGTTCTTC. It is translated as CASSQEGTSGYNEQFF.

This rearrangement joins TRBV11-2 to TRBJ2-7; TRBD2 matches 8 bases. The CDR3 runs 13 residues. Germline assignment: CDR1 SGHAT and CDR2 FQNNGV. Trimming cost V 8 bases and J 6 bases; bases outside gene matches: 9. The CDR3 reads CASHPKRGTEQYF. In nucleotides, the CDR3 is TGTGCCAGCCACCCCAAGCGGGGGACCGAGCAGTACTTC.

The chain uses TRBV11-2 and TRBJ2-3; D remains unclear. In germline, CDR1 is SGHAT, CDR2 FQNNGV. V lost 1 base to trimming and J lost 4 bases, with 9 bases between them. This CDR3 spans 14 amino acids. CDR3: CASSLARFADTQYF. In nucleotides, the CDR3 is TGTGCCAGCAGCTTAGCCAGGTTCGCAGATACGCAGTATTTT.

The genes are TRBV28 and TRBJ2-2; 12 positions match TRBD1. The germline CDR1 and CDR2 sequences are MDHEN and SYDVKM. This CDR3 has 18 residues. The trim removed 5 bases at V and 3 bases at J, leaving 10 bases unmatched. As DNA, the CDR3 is TGTGCCAGCAGTCTGCTTCCGGGACAGGGGGCGCACACCGGGGAGCTGTTTTTT. Its translation is CASSLLPGQGAHTGELFF.

The V call is TRBV6-6, the J call TRBJ2-3; 13 positions match TRBD2. This CDR3 has 16 residues. Germline V gene sequence: CDR1 MNHNY, CDR2 SVGAGI (reference sequence). V gave up 6 bases and J gave up 1 base; unmatched junction bases: 4. The chain's CDR3 is CASRTSGRAGTDTQYF. Written as DNA, the CDR3 is TGTGCCAGCAGAACTAGCGGGAGGGCTGGCACAGATACGCAGTATTTT.

The chain uses TRBV11-3 and TRBJ2-1; TRBD2 matches at 7 bases. Germline CDR1 is SGHNT and CDR2 is YENEEA. Trimming cost V 5 bases and J 7 bases; bases outside gene matches: 8. The CDR3 runs 14 residues. For the CDR3, the DNA is TGTGCCAGCAGCCCTGGGGGGGTTGCGAATGAGCAGTTCTTC. Its translation: CASSPGGVANEQFF.

For this clone: Distinct nucleotide sequences in the sample also encode this CDR3. The chain recombines TRBV27 with TRBJ1-6; perhaps TRBD1 as D (6 bases). This CDR3 region has 12 residues. V was trimmed by 3 bases and J by 10 bases, leaving 7 bases between them. Germline V CDR1 and CDR2: MNHEY, SMNVEV (reference sequence). The CDR3: CASSFQGSPLHF. In DNA form, the CDR3 reads TGTGCCAGCAGTTTCCAGGGGTCACCCCTCCACTTT.